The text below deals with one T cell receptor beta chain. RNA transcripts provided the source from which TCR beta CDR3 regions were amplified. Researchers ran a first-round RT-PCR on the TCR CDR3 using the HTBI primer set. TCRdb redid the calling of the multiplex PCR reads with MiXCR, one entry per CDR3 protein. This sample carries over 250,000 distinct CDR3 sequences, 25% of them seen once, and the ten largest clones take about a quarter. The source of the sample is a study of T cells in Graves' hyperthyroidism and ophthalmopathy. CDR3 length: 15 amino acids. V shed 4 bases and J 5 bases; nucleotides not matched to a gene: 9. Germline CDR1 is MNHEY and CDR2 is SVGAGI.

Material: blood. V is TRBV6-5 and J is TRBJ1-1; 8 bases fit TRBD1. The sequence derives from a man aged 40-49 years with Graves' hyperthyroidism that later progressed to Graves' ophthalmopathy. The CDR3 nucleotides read TGTGCCAGCAGTTGGACAGGGCTAGGGATGACTGAAGCTTTCTTT. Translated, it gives CASSWTGLGMTEAFF.